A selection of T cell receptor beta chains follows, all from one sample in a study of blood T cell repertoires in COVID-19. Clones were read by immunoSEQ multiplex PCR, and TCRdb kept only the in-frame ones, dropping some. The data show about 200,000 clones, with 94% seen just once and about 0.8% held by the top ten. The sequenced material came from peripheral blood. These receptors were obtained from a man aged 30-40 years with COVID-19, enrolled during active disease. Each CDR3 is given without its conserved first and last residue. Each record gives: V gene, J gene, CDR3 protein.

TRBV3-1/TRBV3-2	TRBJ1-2	ASSQGSNYGYT
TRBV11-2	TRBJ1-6	ASSPPRGSPLH
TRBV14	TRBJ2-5	ASSHGIGLGDQETQY
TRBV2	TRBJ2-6	ASSEGSGGSSGANVLT
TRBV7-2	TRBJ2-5	ASSSVSGGAETQY
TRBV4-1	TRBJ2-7	ASSQFVPPSGVVEQY
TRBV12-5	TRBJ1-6	ASGKTGTGSPLH
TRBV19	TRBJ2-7	ASSIPGQGFHEQY
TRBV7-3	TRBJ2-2	ASSPSGGASGELF
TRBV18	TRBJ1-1	ASSPPRVGTEAF
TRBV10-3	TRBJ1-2	AISQGFEGYGYT
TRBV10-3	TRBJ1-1	AITTEQNTEAF
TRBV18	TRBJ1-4	ASSTRDSSTNEKLF
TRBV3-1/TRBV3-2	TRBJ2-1	ASSQDAGGPYNEQF
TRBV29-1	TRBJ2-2	SVEVATTNTGELF
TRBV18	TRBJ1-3	ASSPSDILSGNTIY
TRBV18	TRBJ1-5	ASSGGYSNQPQH
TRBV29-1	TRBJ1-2	SVETDRGAGYT
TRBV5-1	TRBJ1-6	ASSSDRANSPLH
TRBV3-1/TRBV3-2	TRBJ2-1	ASSISGGSYNEQF
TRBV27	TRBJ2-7	ASSLGLAGTYEQY
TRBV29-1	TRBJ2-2	SVVGLASTGELF
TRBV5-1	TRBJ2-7	ASSLETDSSYEQY
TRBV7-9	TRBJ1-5	ASSQTGGNQPQH
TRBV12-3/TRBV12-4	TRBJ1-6	ASSLGEVSPLH
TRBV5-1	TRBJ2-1	ASSLDGRGQSSYNEQF
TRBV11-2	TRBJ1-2	ASSAPTRYGYT
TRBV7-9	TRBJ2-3	ASSLGAGSITDTQY
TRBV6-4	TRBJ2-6	ASSEAGQAFSGANVLT
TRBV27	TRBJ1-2	ASSSQGGGRTNIRANYGYT
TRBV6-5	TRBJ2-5	ASSQDSQETQY
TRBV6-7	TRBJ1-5	ASSERDRVGGHSNQPQH
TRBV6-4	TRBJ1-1	ASSDDGAAEAF
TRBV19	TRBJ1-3	ASSIVKGAGNTIY
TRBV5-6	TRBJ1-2	ASSLEGADYGYT
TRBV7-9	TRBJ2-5	ASSRDSAETQY
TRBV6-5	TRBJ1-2	ASSYSRDNYGYT
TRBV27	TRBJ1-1	ASSFGVGGTEAF
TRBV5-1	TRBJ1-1	ASSLGGVMNTEAF
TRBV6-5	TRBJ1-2	ASSSRGGNGYT
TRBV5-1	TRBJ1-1	ASSFRGADTEAF
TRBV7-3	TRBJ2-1	ASSLGGGLYNEQF
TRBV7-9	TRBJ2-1	ASSLWNGGAYNEQF
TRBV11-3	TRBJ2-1	ASSLAASSYNEQF
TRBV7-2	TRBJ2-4	ASSLALGHRDAKNIQY
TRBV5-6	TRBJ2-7	ASSLTSTYEQY
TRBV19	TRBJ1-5	ASSATGVLNQPQH
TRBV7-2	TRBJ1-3	ASQRGAGNTIY
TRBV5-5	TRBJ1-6	ASSFESSYNSPLH
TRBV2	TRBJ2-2	ASSERLAGDTGELF
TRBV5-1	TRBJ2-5	ASSLDGTEIETQY
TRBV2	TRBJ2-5	ASSDWGGDGETQY
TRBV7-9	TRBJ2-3	ASSLDYGSGGGDTQY
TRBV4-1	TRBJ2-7	ASSQANSLYEQY